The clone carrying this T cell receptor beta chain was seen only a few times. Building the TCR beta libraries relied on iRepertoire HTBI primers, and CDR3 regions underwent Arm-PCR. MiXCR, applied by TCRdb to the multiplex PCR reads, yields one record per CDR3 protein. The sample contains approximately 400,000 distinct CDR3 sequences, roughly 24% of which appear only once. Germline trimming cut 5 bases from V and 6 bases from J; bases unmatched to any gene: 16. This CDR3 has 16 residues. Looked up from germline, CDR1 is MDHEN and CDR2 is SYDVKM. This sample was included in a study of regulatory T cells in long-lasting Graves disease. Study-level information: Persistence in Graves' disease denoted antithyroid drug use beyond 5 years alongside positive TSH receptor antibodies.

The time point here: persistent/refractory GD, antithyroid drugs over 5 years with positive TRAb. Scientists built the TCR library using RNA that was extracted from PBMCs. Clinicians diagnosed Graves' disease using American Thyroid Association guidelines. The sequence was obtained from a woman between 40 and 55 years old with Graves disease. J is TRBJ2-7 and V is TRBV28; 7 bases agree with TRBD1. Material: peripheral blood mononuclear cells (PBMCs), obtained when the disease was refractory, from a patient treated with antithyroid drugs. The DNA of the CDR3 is TGTGCCAGCAGTCAAGTTCTGACAGGGACACTGGGCGAGCAGTACTTC. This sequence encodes CASSQVLTGTLGEQYF.